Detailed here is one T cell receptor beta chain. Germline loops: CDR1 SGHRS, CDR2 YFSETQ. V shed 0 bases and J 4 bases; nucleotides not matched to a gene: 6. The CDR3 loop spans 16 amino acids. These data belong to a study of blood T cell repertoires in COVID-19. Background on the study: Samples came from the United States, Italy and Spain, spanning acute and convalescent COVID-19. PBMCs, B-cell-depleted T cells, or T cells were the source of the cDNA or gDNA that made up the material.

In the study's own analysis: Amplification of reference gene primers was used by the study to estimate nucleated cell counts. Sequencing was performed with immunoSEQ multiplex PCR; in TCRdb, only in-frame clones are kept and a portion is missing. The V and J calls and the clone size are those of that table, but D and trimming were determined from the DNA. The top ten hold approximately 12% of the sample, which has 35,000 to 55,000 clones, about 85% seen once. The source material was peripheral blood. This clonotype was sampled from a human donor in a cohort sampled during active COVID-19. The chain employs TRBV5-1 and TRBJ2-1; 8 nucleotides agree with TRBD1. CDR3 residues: CASSLATGVSYNEQFF. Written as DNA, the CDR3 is TGCGCCAGCAGCTTGGCGACAGGGGTATCGTACAATGAGCAGTTCTTC.